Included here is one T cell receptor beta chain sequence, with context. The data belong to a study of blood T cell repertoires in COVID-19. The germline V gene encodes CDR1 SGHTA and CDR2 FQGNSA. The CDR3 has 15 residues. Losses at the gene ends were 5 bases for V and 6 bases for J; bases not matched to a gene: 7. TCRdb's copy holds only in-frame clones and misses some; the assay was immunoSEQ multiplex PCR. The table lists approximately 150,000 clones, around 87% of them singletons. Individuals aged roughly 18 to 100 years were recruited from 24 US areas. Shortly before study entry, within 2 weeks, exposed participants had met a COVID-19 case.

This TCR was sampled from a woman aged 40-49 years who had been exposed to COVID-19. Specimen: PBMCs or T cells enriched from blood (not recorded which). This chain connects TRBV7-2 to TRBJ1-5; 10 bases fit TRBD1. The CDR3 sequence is CASSPRDRGSQPQHF. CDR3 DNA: TGTGCCAGCAGCCCCAGGGACAGGGGAAGTCAGCCCCAGCATTTT.